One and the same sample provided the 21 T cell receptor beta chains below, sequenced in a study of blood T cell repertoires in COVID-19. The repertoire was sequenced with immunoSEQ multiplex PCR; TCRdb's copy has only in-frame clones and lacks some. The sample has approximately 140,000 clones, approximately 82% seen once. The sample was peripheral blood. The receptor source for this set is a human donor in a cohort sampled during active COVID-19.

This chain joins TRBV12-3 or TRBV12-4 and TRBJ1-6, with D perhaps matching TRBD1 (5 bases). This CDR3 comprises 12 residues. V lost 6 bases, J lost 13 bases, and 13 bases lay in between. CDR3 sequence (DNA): TGTGCCAGCAGGGGGGACTGGAGCCCCCTCCACTTT. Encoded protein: CASRGDWSPLHF.

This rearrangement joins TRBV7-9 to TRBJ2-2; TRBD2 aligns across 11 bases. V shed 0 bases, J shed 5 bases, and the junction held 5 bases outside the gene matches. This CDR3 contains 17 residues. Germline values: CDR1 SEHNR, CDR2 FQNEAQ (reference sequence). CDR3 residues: CASSLAQSSGRTGELFF. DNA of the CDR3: TGTGCCAGCAGCTTAGCTCAGTCTAGCGGGAGGACCGGGGAGCTGTTTTTT.

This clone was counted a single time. CDR3 sequence (DNA): TGTGCCAGCAGGAGGACTAGCGGGAATTCCTACGAGCAGTACTTC. It codes for CASRRTSGNSYEQYF. The rearrangement joins TRBV7-2 to TRBJ2-7; TRBD2 matches 12 bases. CDR1 is SGHTA and CDR2 is FQGNSA in the germline V gene. CDR3 size: 15 residues. With 6 bases clipped from V and 1 base from J, the junction kept 4 bases outside the gene matches.

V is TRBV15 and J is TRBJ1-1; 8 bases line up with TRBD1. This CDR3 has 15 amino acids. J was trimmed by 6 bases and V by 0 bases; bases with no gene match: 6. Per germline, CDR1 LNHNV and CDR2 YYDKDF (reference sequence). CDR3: CATSRDTGGVAEAFF. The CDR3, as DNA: TGTGCCACCAGCAGAGATACAGGGGGGGTCGCTGAAGCTTTCTTT.

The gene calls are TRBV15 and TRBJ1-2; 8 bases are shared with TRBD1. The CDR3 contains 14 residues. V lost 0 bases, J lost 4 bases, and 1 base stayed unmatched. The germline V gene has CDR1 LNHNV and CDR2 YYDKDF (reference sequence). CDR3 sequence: CATSRDQGAYGYTF. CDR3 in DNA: TGTGCCACCAGCAGAGATCAGGGGGCCTATGGCTACACCTTC.

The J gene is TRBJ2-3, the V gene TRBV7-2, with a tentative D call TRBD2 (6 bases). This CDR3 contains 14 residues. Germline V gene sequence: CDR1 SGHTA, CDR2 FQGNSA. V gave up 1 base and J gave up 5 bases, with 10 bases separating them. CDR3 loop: CASSLGLEGDTQYF. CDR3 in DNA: TGTGCCAGCAGCTTAGGACTAGAAGGAGATACGCAGTATTTT.

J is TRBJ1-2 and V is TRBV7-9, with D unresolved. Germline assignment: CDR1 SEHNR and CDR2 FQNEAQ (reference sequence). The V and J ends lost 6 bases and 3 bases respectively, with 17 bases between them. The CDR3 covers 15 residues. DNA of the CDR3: TGTGCCAGCAGTACTAATGAAGGAGAATACTATGGCTACACCTTC. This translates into CASSTNEGEYYGYTF.

CDR3 sequence: CASSRTGTGNTIYF. CDR3 DNA: TGTGCCAGCAGCCGGACAGGGACTGGAAACACCATATATTTT. V usage is TRBV7-8 and J usage is TRBJ1-3; 8 nucleotides line up with TRBD1. V shed 5 bases and J 2 bases; nucleotides not matched to a gene: 2. Germline assignment: CDR1 SGHVS and CDR2 FQNEAQ. The CDR3 totals 14 residues. Complete variable domain (other parts from reference TRBV7-8 and TRBJ1-3): GAGVSQSPRYKVAKRGQDVALRCDPISGHVSLFWYQQALGQGPEFLTYFQNEAQLDKSGLPSDRFFAERPEGSVSTLKIQRTQQEDSAVYLCASSRTGTGNTIYFGEGSWLTVV.

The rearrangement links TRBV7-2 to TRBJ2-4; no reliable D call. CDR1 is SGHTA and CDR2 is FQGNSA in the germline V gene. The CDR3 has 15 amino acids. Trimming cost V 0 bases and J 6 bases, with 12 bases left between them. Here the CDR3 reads CASSLAKSSGNIQYF. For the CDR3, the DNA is TGTGCCAGCAGCTTAGCGAAAAGTTCGGGAAACATTCAGTACTTC.

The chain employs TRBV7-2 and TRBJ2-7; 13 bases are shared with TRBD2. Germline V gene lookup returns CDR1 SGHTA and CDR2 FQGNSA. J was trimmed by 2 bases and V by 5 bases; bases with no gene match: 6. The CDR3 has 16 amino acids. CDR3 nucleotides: TGTGCCAGCAGCAGTATCGGGACTAGCGGGACCTACGAGCAGTACTTC. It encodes CASSSIGTSGTYEQYF.

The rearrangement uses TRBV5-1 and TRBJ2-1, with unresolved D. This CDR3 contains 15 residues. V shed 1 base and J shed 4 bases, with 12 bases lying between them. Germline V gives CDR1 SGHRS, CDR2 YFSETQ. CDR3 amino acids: CASSLSLQTYNEQFF. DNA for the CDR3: TGCGCCAGCAGCTTGAGTCTACAGACGTACAATGAGCAGTTCTTC. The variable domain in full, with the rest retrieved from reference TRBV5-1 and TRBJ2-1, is KAGVTQTPRYLIKTRGQQVTLSCSPISGHRSVSWYQQTPGQGLQFLFEYFSETQRNKGNFPGRFSGRQFSNSRSEMNVSTLELGDSALYLCASSLSLQTYNEQFFGPGTRLTVL.

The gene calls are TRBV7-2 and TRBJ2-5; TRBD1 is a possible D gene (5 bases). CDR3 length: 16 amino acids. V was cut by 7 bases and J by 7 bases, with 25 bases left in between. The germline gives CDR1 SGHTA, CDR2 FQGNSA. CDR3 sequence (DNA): TGTGCCAGCAACCCTACCCGGAGTTACAGGCTGGGGACCCAGTACTTC. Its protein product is CASNPTRSYRLGTQYF.

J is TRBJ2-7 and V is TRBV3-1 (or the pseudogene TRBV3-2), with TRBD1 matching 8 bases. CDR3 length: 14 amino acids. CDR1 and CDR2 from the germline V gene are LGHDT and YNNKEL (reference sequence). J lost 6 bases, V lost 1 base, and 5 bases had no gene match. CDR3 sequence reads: CASSQVTGDVEQYF. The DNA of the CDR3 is TGTGCCAGCAGCCAAGTGACAGGGGATGTCGAGCAGTACTTC.

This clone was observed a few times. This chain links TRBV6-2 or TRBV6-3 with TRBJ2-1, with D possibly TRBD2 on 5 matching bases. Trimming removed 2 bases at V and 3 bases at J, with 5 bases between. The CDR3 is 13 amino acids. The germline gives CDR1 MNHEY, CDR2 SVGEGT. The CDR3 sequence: CASSYAGYNEQFF. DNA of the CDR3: TGTGCCAGCAGTTACGCGGGCTACAATGAGCAGTTCTTC.

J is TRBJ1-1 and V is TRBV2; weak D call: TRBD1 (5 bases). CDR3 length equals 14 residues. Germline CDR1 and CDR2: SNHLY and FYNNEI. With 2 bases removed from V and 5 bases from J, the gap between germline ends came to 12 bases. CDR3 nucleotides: TGTGCCAGCAGTGAAAATTGGCAGGGAACTGAAGCTTTCTTT. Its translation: CASSENWQGTEAFF.

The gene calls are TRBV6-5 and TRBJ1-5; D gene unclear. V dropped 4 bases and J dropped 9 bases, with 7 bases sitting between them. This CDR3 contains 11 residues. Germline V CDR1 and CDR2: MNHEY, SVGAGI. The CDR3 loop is CASSSGGPQHF. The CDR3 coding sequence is TGTGCCAGCAGTTCCGGAGGGCCCCAGCATTTT.

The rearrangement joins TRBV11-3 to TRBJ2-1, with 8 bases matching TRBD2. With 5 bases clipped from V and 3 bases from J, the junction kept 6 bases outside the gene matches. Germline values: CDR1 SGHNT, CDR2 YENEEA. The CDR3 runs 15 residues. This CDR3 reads CASSASGRFYNEQFF. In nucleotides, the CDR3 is TGTGCCAGCAGCGCAAGCGGGAGATTCTACAATGAGCAGTTCTTC.

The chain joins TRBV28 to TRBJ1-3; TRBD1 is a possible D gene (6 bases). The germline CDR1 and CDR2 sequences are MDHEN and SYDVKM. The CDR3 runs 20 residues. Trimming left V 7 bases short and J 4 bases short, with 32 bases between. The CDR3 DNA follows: TGTGCCAGCACCCCCCCTGTGGGGGCTATGAAGGAAAAGCTCGGAAACACCATATATTTT. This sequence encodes CASTPPVGAMKEKLGNTIYF.

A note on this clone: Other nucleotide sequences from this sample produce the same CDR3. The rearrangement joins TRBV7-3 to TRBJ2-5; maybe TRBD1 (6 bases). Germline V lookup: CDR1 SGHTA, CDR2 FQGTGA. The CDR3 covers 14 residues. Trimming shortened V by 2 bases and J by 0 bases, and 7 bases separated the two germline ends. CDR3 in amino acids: CASSLAGDQETQYF. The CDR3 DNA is TGTGCCAGCAGCTTAGCAGGGGACCAAGAGACCCAGTACTTC.

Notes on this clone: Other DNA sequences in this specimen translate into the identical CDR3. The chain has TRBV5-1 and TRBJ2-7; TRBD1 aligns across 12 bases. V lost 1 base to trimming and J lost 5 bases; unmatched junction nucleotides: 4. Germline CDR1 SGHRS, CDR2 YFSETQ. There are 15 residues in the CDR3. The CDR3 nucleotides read TGCGCCAGCAGCTTGAGTGGGACAGGGGGCGACGAGCAGTACTTC. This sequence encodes CASSLSGTGGDEQYF.

The CDR3: CASSSDRENTEAFF. The CDR3 bases are TGTGCCAGCAGCTCAGACAGAGAGAACACTGAAGCTTTCTTT. The chain joins TRBV7-3 to TRBJ1-1, with D perhaps TRBD1 (5 bases). Germline CDR1 and CDR2: SGHTA and FQGTGA. Trimming took off 4 bases at V and 1 base at J, with 10 bases between the two ends. This CDR3 is 14 amino acids long. Filled out from reference TRBV7-3 and TRBJ1-1, the complete variable domain reads GAGVSQTPSNKVTEKGKYVELRCDPISGHTALYWYRQSLGQGPEFLIYFQGTGAADDSGLPNDRFFAVRPEGSVSTLKIQRTERGDSAVYLCASSSDRENTEAFFGQGTRLTVV.